This TCR beta chain was documented in a study of blood T cell repertoires in COVID-19. The wider study: PBMCs, B-cell-depleted T cells, or T cells provided the cDNA or gDNA that made up the material.

A Seattle source enrolled patients during active infection and followed them longitudinally. Original processing notes: Reference gene primer amplification yielded estimated nucleated cell counts. Libraries were prepared by immunoSEQ multiplex PCR; TCRdb keeps only in-frame clonotypes and omits some of them. V and J calls and clone size are those listed in that table; D and trimming were worked out from the DNA. The table shows roughly 440,000 clones, with about 91% occurring only once. Germline CDR1 SGHRS, CDR2 YFSETQ. The CDR3 runs to 15 residues. J gave up 5 bases and V 4 bases, and 9 bases lay outside the gene matches.

The chain carries TRBV5-1 and TRBJ2-5, with 9 nucleotides matching TRBD1. Input material: peripheral blood. The receptor was derived from a woman between 50 and 59 years old with COVID-19, enrolled during active disease. The CDR3 nucleotides are TGCGCCAGCAGCCCAAGGACAGGGGAAGGTGAGACCCAGTACTTC. Protein product: CASSPRTGEGETQYF.